A single sample gave rise to the 15 T cell receptor beta chains below, sequenced in a study of blood T cell repertoires in COVID-19. Data came from immunoSEQ multiplex PCR; TCRdb stores just in-frame clones and leaves some out. The profile shows roughly 320,000 clones, approximately 90% of them singletons. Material: PBMCs or T cells enriched from blood (not recorded which). The receptors stem from a woman in her twenties or thirties who had been exposed to COVID-19.

This rearrangement joins TRBV5-6 to TRBJ1-1; D is ambiguous. CDR1 is SGHDT, CDR2 YYEEEE, per germline. The CDR3 runs 13 residues. V gave up 4 bases and J gave up 1 base, with 8 bases separating them. DNA for the CDR3: TGTGCCAGCAGCCTCGGGTCGAACACTGAAGCTTTCTTT. It translates to CASSLGSNTEAFF.

The chain recombines TRBV7-9 with TRBJ1-2, with 7 bases aligning to TRBD1. CDR3 size: 13 residues. Germline loops: CDR1 SEHNR, CDR2 FQNEAQ (reference sequence). Trimming at V came to 11 bases and at J to 3 bases, leaving 9 bases not matched to a gene. The CDR3 DNA sequence: TGTGCCGGCGACAGGGTGGGGGACTATGGCTACACCTTC. It yields the protein CAGDRVGDYGYTF. Looking up the rest from reference TRBV7-9 and TRBJ1-2 gives the full variable domain: DTGVSQNPRHKITKRGQNVTFRCDPISEHNRLYWYRQTLGQGPEFLTYFQNEAQLEKSRLLSDRFSAERPKGSFSTLEIQRTEQGDSAMYLCAGDRVGDYGYTFGSGTRLTVV.

The chain is built from TRBV5-1 and TRBJ1-5; D is uncertain. The V and J ends lost 0 bases and 2 bases respectively, with 9 bases between them. This CDR3 region has 15 residues. Germline-derived CDR1 and CDR2 are SGHRS and YFSETQ. The CDR3 sequence: CASSLDGIRNQPQHF. CDR3 nucleotides: TGCGCCAGCAGCTTGGACGGGATACGCAATCAGCCCCAGCATTTT. The whole variable domain, remainder taken from reference TRBV5-1 and TRBJ1-5, is KAGVTQTPRYLIKTRGQQVTLSCSPISGHRSVSWYQQTPGQGLQFLFEYFSETQRNKGNFPGRFSGRQFSNSRSEMNVSTLELGDSALYLCASSLDGIRNQPQHFGDGTRLSIL.

The rearrangement links TRBV13 to TRBJ1-5, with D possibly TRBD1 on 6 matching bases. Trimming pared 2 bases from V and 2 bases from J, leaving 10 bases between. Per germline, CDR1 PRHDT and CDR2 FYEKMQ (reference sequence). The CDR3 runs 15 residues. The CDR3: CASSLQGWGNQPQHF. In DNA, the CDR3 is TGTGCCAGCAGCTTACAGGGGTGGGGCAATCAGCCCCAGCATTTT.

V gene TRBV5-4 combines with J gene TRBJ1-2; D not resolved. This CDR3 spans 14 amino acids. The germline V gene encodes CDR1 SGHNT and CDR2 YYREEE (reference sequence). Trimming took off 4 bases at V and 5 bases at J, with 15 bases between the two ends. CDR3 loop: CASSPTSRWYGYTF. The CDR3 DNA follows: TGTGCCAGCAGCCCCACCTCTCGGTGGTATGGCTACACCTTC. Variable domain in full (rest from reference TRBV5-4 and TRBJ1-2): ETGVTQSPTHLIKTRGQQVTLRCSSQSGHNTVSWYQQALGQGPQFIFQYYREEENGRGNFPPRFSGLQFPNYSSELNVNALELDDSALYLCASSPTSRWYGYTFGSGTRLTVV.

This clone was detected a few times. The chain is built from TRBV4-1 and TRBJ2-5, with 7 bases identical to TRBD1. The CDR3 extends over 15 amino acids. Trimming removed 0 bases from V and 5 bases from J; junction bases left unmatched: 6. Germline V lookup: CDR1 MGHRA, CDR2 YSYEKL. CDR3 bases: TGCGCCAGCAGCCAAGATGCGACAGGGCTGGAGACCCAGTACTTC. Translation: CASSQDATGLETQYF.

This chain uses TRBV9 with TRBJ2-3, with 7 bases aligning to TRBD2. After removal of 3 bases from V and 1 base from J, the junction contained 11 bases not matched to a gene. The CDR3 loop spans 17 amino acids. The germline CDR1 and CDR2 sequences are SGDLS and YYNGEE. The CDR3 DNA reads TGTGCCAGCAGCGCCGGGGGTCTCCGGGGGGGCACAGATACGCAGTATTTT. Amino acids: CASSAGGLRGGTDTQYF.

The chain links TRBV5-1 to TRBJ2-3; TRBD1 aligns across 8 bases. The CDR3 spans 15 residues. CDR1 and CDR2 (germline): SGHRS, YFSETQ. J was trimmed by 6 bases and V by 7 bases; bases with no gene match: 13. The CDR3 DNA reads TGCGCCAGCGCTCCTCCAGGGGGCGAATCTGATACGCAGTATTTT. It is translated as CASAPPGGESDTQYF.

The chain uses TRBV5-1 and TRBJ1-2, with D tentatively TRBD1 (6 bases). Trimming left V 2 bases short and J 9 bases short, with 17 bases between. CDR1 is SGHRS and CDR2 is YFSETQ in the germline V gene. The CDR3 consists of 14 residues. CDR3 sequence reads: CASSFRGDFLSYTF. The CDR3 nucleotides are TGCGCCAGCAGCTTCAGGGGCGATTTCCTAAGCTACACCTTC.

The V and J genes are TRBV27 and TRBJ2-7; 7 positions agree with TRBD1. The V gene end was trimmed by 5 bases and the J gene end by 1 base; junction bases not matched to a gene: 5. This CDR3 is built from 14 residues. Germline values: CDR1 MNHEY, CDR2 SMNVEV (reference sequence). For the CDR3, the DNA is TGTGCCAGCAGTCGACAGGGTCCATCCTACGAGCAGTACTTC. Translation: CASSRQGPSYEQYF.

This chain uses TRBV6-5 with TRBJ1-3; D is perhaps TRBD1 (5 bases). CDR1 is MNHEY and CDR2 is SVGAGI in the germline V gene. Trimming took off 6 bases at V and 11 bases at J, with 23 bases between the two ends. The CDR3 consists of 15 residues. The CDR3 loop is CASRDRRGPSFAIYF. For the CDR3, the DNA is TGTGCCAGCAGGGACCGGCGGGGACCGAGTTTCGCCATATATTTT.

The J gene is TRBJ1-1, the V gene TRBV7-9, with D perhaps matching TRBD1 (6 bases). This CDR3 has 14 amino acids. Germline V CDR1 and CDR2: SEHNR, FQNEAQ (reference sequence). Trimming left V 1 base short and J 0 bases short, with 6 bases between. The CDR3 DNA follows: TGTGCCAGCAGCTTAGGACAGGTGAACACTGAAGCTTTCTTT. Translating it yields CASSLGQVNTEAFF.

The rearrangement uses TRBV29-1 and TRBJ2-7; no clear D. The germline gives CDR1 SQVTM, CDR2 ANQGSEA. V shed 4 bases and J shed 0 bases, with 10 bases lying between them. This CDR3 is 13 amino acids long. The CDR3: CSVGFASSYEQYF. CDR3 bases: TGCAGCGTTGGGTTTGCCAGCTCCTACGAGCAGTACTTC.

The genes are TRBV12-3 or TRBV12-4 and TRBJ1-5; D gene unclear. Trimming removed 5 bases from V and 5 bases from J, with 10 bases in between. This CDR3 has 13 residues. The CDR3 bases are TGTGCCAGCAGTCTACGCCGGGATCAGCCCCAGCATTTT. Amino acid sequence: CASSLRRDQPQHF.

The rearrangement uses TRBV15 and TRBJ1-2, with 7 bases fitting TRBD1. Trimming cost V 0 bases and J 6 bases; bases outside gene matches: 10. In germline, CDR1 is LNHNV, CDR2 YYDKDF (reference sequence). CDR3 size: 16 residues. The CDR3 region has the DNA TGTGCCACCAGCAGAGATCTAGGGGGCAGGAGCGATGGCTACACCTTC. Protein product: CATSRDLGGRSDGYTF.